Listed here is a single T cell receptor (beta chain). Antigen specificity is unknown. The CDR3 contains 14 residues. The germline CDR1 and CDR2 sequences are SNHLY and FYNNEI. Trimming removed 6 bases from V and 2 bases from J, with 12 bases in between. TCRdb's copy holds only in-frame clones and misses some; the assay was immunoSEQ multiplex PCR. The sample gives approximately 82,000 clones, under 85% of which show up once; approximately 14% is in the top ten. These data are taken from a study of radiotherapy plus CTLA-4 blockade in lung cancer. At the level of the study: Disease control reached approximately 30%, with objective responses in around 19%.

Study conclusions and caveats: Together with interferon-beta, which increased in serum after radiation, early dynamic changes in blood T cell clones were reportedly the best predictors of response.

Chemo-refractory metastatic non-small-cell lung cancer patients received focal radiation with ipilimumab CTLA-4 blockade. This TCR was recovered from a human donor with non-small cell lung cancer that progressed on radiotherapy plus ipilimumab. Material: peripheral blood, obtained from a patient treated with radiotherapy plus ipilimumab. The gene calls are TRBV2 and TRBJ2-3; tentatively, D is TRBD2 (5 bases). The CDR3 nucleotides read TGTGCCAGCAGGGCAGCGGTAAACACAGATACGCAGTATTTT. It is translated as CASRAAVNTDTQYF.